In this sample, the clone carrying this T cell receptor beta chain turned up a few times. What it binds is not known. Tagging with unique molecular identifiers was a feature of the TCR beta cDNA libraries. cDNA molecules numbering roughly 0.5 million came from approximately 1 to 10 million T cells. TCRdb itself ran the PCR reads through MiXCR, one entry per CDR3 protein. The sample has hundreds of thousands of distinct CDR3 sequences, 30% seen once. The sample is drawn from a study of post-analysis software for immune sequencing data. Study outcomes and limitations: Same-batch samples co-clustered strongly by F measure. Controls showed lower frequencies than patients for a handful of TRBV segments, and TRBV5-6, TRBV5-1 and TRBV20-1 were among these.

The CDR3 runs to 15 residues. Germline loops: CDR1 DFQATT, CDR2 SNEGSKA (reference sequence). Trimming left V 2 bases short and J 7 bases short, with 18 bases between. This TCR was recovered from a girl aged 5-17 years with multiple sclerosis. The chain has TRBV20-1 and TRBJ2-4; D may be TRBD2 (6 bases). The sequenced sample consisted of blood. The CDR3 bases are TGCAGTGCTAGACATGGTTCAGGAGGAGGGAACATTCAGTACTTC. Amino acids: CSARHGSGGGNIQYF.